Below, one T cell receptor beta chain is given with its context. Many counts were recorded for this clonotype. Its antigen has not been determined. No per-base quality is available; no much larger clone lies one base away. This sample stems from a study of regulatory T cells in long-lasting Graves disease (dated by TCRdb to the early 2020s). Concerning the study at large: In the newly diagnosed Graves' disease group, patients had been taking antithyroid drugs for less than 3 months. Persistent Graves' disease patients were compared with newly diagnosed Graves' disease patients by peripheral blood TCR sequencing and RNA sequencing. The study was registered as a clinical trial and conducted in China. A total of roughly 35 samples underwent TCR sequencing: some 13 from persistent and some 20 from newly diagnosed Graves' disease patients.

Overall study results and their limits: Only peripheral blood was studied, because thyroid tissue, the primary lesion, was inaccessible. TRBV28, TRBJ1-2 and TRBJ2-5 were preferentially used in persistent disease, while TRBV20-1 and TRBJ2-1 were favored in newly diagnosed disease. Sequencing and analysis were restricted to the TCR beta chain. The authors noted that the small sample size was a limitation that may lower accuracy. Patients with persistent disease shared more public clonotypes (about 2,900) than newly diagnosed patients did (nearly 1,000). Persistent Graves' disease patients showed lower TCR Shannon entropy and fewer highly expanded clones than newly diagnosed patients, suggesting clonal expansion.

The time point label, as the study defines it: newly diagnosed GD, antithyroid drugs for less than 3 months. For both TCR sequencing and RNA sequencing, RNA was extracted from PBMCs in TRIzol. Graves' disease was diagnosed according to American Thyroid Association guidelines. Patients for the study were recruited at an endocrinology department in Xi'an, China. From each patient, approximately 10 milliliters of peripheral blood was collected into an EDTA anticoagulant tube. Ficoll Paque Plus density gradient separation was used to isolate PBMCs, and no further T cell sorting was performed. RNA quality was checked with an Agilent 2100 Bioanalyzer and agarose gel, and concentration with a NanoDrop 2000. The library was prepared using multiplex PCR. Sequencing relied on an Illumina HiSeq 4000. TCR beta libraries were built with iRepertoire HTBI primers and Arm-PCR amplification of CDR3 regions. Gel purification was performed on PCR products prior to sequencing. Regarding the original processing steps: Gene usage analysis of CDR3 amino acid clonotypes used the approximately 62 TRBV and about 13 TRBJ segments found across samples. Filtered high-quality paired reads were merged into contigs using COPE and FqMerger. BLAST was used to align contigs to IMGT TRBV, TRBD and TRBJ reference genes, with CDR3 defined following IMGT. Any clonotype with a frequency above 0.1% was counted as a highly expanded clone. Shannon entropy was used to measure repertoire diversity, and the Gini coefficient was used to measure V-J evenness. A clonotype found in more than one individual was treated as public. TCRdb ran its own pipeline on the public reads, namely fastp trimming at Q25 and MiXCR clone calling, and kept in-frame beta chains. Identical CDR3 protein sequences are pooled into one entry, listed with their most common genes and DNA. TCRdb's processing, not the authors', yielded these V and J calls. Within this sample are approximately 390,000 distinct CDR3 sequences, with 15% to 20% of them counted one time only. The top ten constitute roughly 21% of the sample.

The CDR3 contains 15 residues, cysteine and phenylalanine counted. Of all the DNA, just the CDR3 is kept, 45 bases in frame from base 1. V and J lose 5 bases and 2 bases, and a span of 13 bases separates them. The germline V gene supplies CDR1 SNHLY and CDR2 FYNNEI. Separately, the same data were catalogued under a study of T cells in Graves' hyperthyroidism and ophthalmopathy. The second source states: A patient counted as having stable Graves' hyperthyroidism if no progression to ophthalmopathy occurred over 18 months of follow-up. Hyperthyroidism patients were aged 18 to 65 years and newly diagnosed, with disease duration of less than 2 months. The study excluded patients with uncontrolled infections, other autoimmune diseases, pregnancy or lactation. Diagnoses were established on the basis of clinical symptoms, serum thyroxine and TRAb, thyroid ultrasound, and orbital computed tomography. The TCR CDR3 was subjected to a first round of RT-PCR using the HTBI primer set and the Qiagen OneStep RT-PCR kit. Most expanded thyroid clonotypes (frequency above 0.001) were also detected in blood, suggesting blood repertoires may reflect thyroid immune responses. Ophthalmopathy was separated from stable hyperthyroidism by a 13 V-J signature model, with 87.88% sensitivity and 81% to 83% specificity obtained in cross-validation and 80%/75% obtained in testing. In validation, the model predicted progression to ophthalmopathy a median of 6.5 months before onset, with over 55% sensitivity and almost 75% specificity. To identify distinguishing TCR V-J signatures, a discovery cohort of around 100 patients was used, comprising 40 to 45 with Graves' ophthalmopathy and approximately 57 with stable Graves' hyperthyroidism. An independent validation cohort of fewer than 20 hyperthyroidism patients and roughly 16 patients who later progressed to ophthalmopathy tested prospective prediction of ophthalmopathy. The roughly 99 discovery patients were divided at random into training and test sets in a 7:3 ratio. The study also compared thyroid tissue and blood T-cell repertoires from about six Graves' hyperthyroidism patients. After blood sampling, hyperthyroidism patients were treated with methimazole at a starting dose of 30 mg daily, and ophthalmopathy patients were treated with high-dose intravenous methylprednisolone. A second multiplex PCR round built the libraries, followed by size selection and purification. The libraries were sequenced on an Illumina HiSeq2000 using paired-end 100 bp reads. SOAPnuke was used to process the raw data, with reads discarded if the reads contained adapters or uncalled bases, had a mean Phred below 15, or lacked an exact constant-primer or identifier match. COPE v1.2.5 was used to merge the high-quality paired reads, and each unique nucleotide sequence was defined as a clonotype. Clonotypes were aligned to IMGT TRBV, TRBD and TRBJ reference segments using MiTCR v1.1. The analysis was restricted to V-J combinations with a frequency above 0.0001, which together covered over 99% of the repertoires. The TCS score was defined as F50 (clonal expansion) divided by E x V (chaos), with BLOSUM62-based TCRdist calculated between CDR3 peptides within each V-J. Welch's t-statistics and random forest reduced roughly 530 V-J features to roughly 13, which were used in a naive Bayes classifier (R e1071). Sample size was not statistically predetermined, and blinding of investigators to group allocation was not performed. TCR Vbeta CDR3 sequencing of approximately 140 peripheral blood samples (over 40 ophthalmopathy, roughly 74 hyperthyroidism and approximately 17 progressor patients) is reported in the paper.

The sequenced sample was peripheral blood mononuclear cells (PBMCs), obtained at new diagnosis, from a patient treated with antithyroid drugs. This clonotype was sampled from a woman aged 18-29 years with Graves disease. Donor details come from another sample of the same person, matched by shared clones. The chain joins TRBV2 to TRBJ1-5; the D gene identity is not certain. The DNA reads as follows: TGTGCCAGCAGTCCTACGGGGTTCGGCAATCAGCCCCAGCATTTT. The translation is CASSPTGFGNQPQHF.